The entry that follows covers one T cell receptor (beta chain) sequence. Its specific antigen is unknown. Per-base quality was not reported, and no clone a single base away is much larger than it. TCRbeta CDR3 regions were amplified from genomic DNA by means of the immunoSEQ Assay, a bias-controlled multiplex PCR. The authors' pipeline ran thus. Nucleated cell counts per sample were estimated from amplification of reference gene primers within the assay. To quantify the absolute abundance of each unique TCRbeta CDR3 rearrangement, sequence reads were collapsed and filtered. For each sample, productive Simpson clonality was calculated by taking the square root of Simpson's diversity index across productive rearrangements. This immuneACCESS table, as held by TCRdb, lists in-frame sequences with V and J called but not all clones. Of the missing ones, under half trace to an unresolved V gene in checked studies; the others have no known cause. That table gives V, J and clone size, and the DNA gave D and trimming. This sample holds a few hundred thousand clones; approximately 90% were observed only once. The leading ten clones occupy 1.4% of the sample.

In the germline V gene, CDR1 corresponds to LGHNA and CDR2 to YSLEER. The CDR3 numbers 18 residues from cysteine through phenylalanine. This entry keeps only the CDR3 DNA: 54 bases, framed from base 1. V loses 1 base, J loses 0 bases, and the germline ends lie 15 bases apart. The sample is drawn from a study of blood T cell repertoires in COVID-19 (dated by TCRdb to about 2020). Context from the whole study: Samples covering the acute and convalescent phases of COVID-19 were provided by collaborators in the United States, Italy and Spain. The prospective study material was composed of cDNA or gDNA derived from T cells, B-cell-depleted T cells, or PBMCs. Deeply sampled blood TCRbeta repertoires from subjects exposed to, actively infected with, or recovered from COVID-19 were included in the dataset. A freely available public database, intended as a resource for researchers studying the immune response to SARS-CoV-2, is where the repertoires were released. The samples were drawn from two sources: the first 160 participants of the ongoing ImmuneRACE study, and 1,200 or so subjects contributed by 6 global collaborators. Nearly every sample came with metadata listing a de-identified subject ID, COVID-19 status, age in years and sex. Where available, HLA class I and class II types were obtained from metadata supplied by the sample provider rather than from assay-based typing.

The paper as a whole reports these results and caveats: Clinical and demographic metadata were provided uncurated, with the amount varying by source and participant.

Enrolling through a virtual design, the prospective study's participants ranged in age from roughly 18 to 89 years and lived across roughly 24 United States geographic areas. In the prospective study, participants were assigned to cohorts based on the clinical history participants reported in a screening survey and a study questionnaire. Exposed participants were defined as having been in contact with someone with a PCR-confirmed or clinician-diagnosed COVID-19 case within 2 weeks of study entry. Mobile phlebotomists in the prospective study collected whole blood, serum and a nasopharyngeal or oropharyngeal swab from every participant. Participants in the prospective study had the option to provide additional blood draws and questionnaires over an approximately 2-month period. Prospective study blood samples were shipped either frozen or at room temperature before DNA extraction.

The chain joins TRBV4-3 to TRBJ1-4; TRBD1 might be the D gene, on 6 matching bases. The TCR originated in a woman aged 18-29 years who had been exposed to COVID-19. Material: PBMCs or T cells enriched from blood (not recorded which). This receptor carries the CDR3 CASSQVGGGRATNEKLFF. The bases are TGCGCCAGCAGCCAAGTGGGTGGGGGCCGGGCAACTAATGAAAAACTGTTTTTT.